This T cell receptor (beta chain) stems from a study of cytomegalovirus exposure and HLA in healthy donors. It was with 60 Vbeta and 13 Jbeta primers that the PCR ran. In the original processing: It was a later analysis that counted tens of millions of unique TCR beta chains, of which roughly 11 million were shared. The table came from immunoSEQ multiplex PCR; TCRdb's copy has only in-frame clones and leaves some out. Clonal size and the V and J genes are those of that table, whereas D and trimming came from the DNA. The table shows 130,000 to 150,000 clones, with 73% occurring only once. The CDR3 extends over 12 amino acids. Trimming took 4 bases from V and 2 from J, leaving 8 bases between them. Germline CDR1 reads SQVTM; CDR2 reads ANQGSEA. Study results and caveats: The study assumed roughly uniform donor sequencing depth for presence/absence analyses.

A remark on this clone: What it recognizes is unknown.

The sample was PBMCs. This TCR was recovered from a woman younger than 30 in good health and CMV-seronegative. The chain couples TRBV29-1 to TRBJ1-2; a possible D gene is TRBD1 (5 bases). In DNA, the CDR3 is TGCAGCGTTGTACAGGAGAACTATGGCTACACCTTC. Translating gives CSVVQENYGYTF.